This entry features one TCR beta chain sequence. Its antigen target is currently unknown. Base-call qualities are not available, and no considerably larger clone is one nucleotide away. Sample time point, as interpreted from the label and publication: cells obtained before transplantation from donor or recipient. CD3+CD4+ and CD3+CD8+ populations were FACS-sorted from unstimulated pre-transplant donor and recipient cells taken from spleen or lymph nodes. For CDR1 and CDR2, the germline V gene (reference sequence) lists MNHEY and SMNVEV. Including the terminal cysteine and phenylalanine, the CDR3 comprises 17 residues. Only the CDR3 portion is preserved as DNA: 51 bases, with reading frame beginning at the first base. V is trimmed back by 5 bases and J by 8 bases, and the junction contains 9 bases that no gene match accounts for. These data belong to a study of graft-versus-host responses after intestinal transplantation (dated by TCRdb to 2020 to 2022). The study in broad terms: The transplants that recipients got were multivisceral, liver-intestinal, or isolated intestinal. Every recipient was given anti-thymocyte globulin induction, then maintenance tacrolimus and steroids for 3 to 4 years. Graft-versus-host and host-versus-graft alloreactive T cell clones were tracked in the graft, circulation and bone marrow after intestinal transplantation using bulk TCR-beta CDR3 sequencing. Alloreactive clones were identified by sequencing pre-transplant mixed lymphocyte reaction products and comparing them with unstimulated pre-transplant donor and recipient T cells. A cohort of roughly 25 intestinal transplant recipients, including one retransplant, was enrolled, and 3 patients lacking pretransplant specimens were excluded. Donor T cell macrochimerism was defined as a peak of at least 4% donor T cells among recipient peripheral blood mononuclear cells. Instead of going to the commercial service, samples from a few later patients were sequenced in-house on an Illumina MiSeq and processed with MiXCR. Points the paper makes about the study in general: The relatively low number and heterogeneity of intestinal transplant patients limited the conclusions. Early after transplant, peak levels of circulating GvH clones were associated with declines in HvG clones. High GvH to HvG T cell clonal ratios were observed in the allografts of patients with donor T cell macrochimerism. GvH clones were found in recipient bone marrow, and some of the GvH clones appeared earlier in ileal mucosa or blood, which is consistent with an intestinal mucosal origin.

The library was built by means of the immunoSEQ multiplex PCR assay. In most patients, genomic DNA was isolated using the Qiagen DNeasy Blood and Tissue Kit and sent frozen to Adaptive Biotechnologies for TCR sequencing. Adaptive Biotechnologies carried out high-throughput TCR-beta CDR3 sequencing of genomic DNA for most patients. The original methods were these. Adaptive's ImmunoSEQ software was the source of the TCR sequencing data for 15 to 20 patients, while three other patients were processed with MiXCR and VDJtools. To correct CD4 versus CD8 sorting errors, sequences present in both subsets at a frequency ratio below 5:1 were removed. CDR3 nucleotide sequences shared by donor and recipient were removed because the origin of these sequences could not be assigned. To count as alloreactive, a clone needed at least 2-fold expansion over unstimulated cells and a minimum CFSE-low frequency of 0.002% (template counts) or 0.001% (read counts). Clones were considered mappable if detected in sequenced pre-transplant spleen, lymph node, or MLR CFSE-low populations of the donor or recipient. The cumulative frequency of alloreactive clones was calculated as a percentage of all sequences, weighted by copy number. Imported from immuneACCESS, the table was reduced by TCRdb to in-frame sequences with V and J called. These copies leave out some clones; in studies compared against another copy, an unresolved V gene accounts for under half, and the cause of the remainder is not known. V and J calls plus clone size are reproduced from that table; the DNA served to infer D and trimming. In this sample the table shows 93,000 or so clones, under 95% of which occur a single time. The top ten clones comprise roughly 1% of the sample.

The input for sequencing was unstimulated CD8+ T cells sorted from spleen or lymph node cells, taken before intestinal transplant. The chain was built from TRBV27 and TRBJ2-1; TRBD2 agrees with 16 junctional bases. This receptor was identified in a human donor who received an intestinal transplant. The DNA sequence reads TGTGCCAGCAGTGTATTGCCCGGGACTAGCGGGGGGGATGAGCAGTTCTTC. This is translated as CASSVLPGTSGGDEQFF.